One and the same sample provided the 17 T cell receptor beta chains below, sequenced in a study of blood T cell repertoires in COVID-19 (dated by TCRdb to 2020 to 2021). Library creation used the immunoSEQ multiplex PCR assay. Not all clones reach the TCRdb copy of this immuneACCESS table, which keeps in-frame sequences only. Checked studies attribute under half of the gap to unresolved V genes and leave the rest unexplained. The sample table shows fewer than 85,000 clones, and 82% are seen once. Clones ranked in the top ten supply more than 4% of the sample. The sample was peripheral blood. Receptors were obtained from a woman aged 55 to 70 with acute or convalescent COVID-19.

The V call is TRBV4-1, the J call TRBJ1-2; the D is unclear. The CDR3 length is 18 residues. V lost 2 bases to trimming and J lost 5 bases, with 24 bases between them. CDR1 and CDR2 from the germline V gene are MGHRA and YSYEKL. CDR3 amino acids: CASSQISPPMATDYGYTF. DNA of the CDR3: TGCGCCAGCAGCCAAATTTCTCCCCCCATGGCAACCGATTATGGCTACACCTTC.

This chain uses TRBV6-5 with TRBJ2-2; TRBD2 might be the D (5 bases). Germline V gene lookup returns CDR1 MNHEY and CDR2 SVGAGI. Trimming shortened V by 8 bases and J by 8 bases, and 12 bases separated the two germline ends. CDR3 length: 12 residues. CDR3 bases: TGTGCCAGCCGTATGGAGGCTGGGGAGCTGTTTTTT. It codes for CASRMEAGELFF.

The CDR3 region is CASSVGQPYPNQPQHF. For the CDR3, the DNA is TGTGCCAGCAGTGTCGGACAGCCTTATCCCAATCAGCCCCAGCATTTT. J is TRBJ1-5 and V is TRBV6-1; D might be TRBD1 (6 bases). CDR1 and CDR2 from the germline V gene are MNHNS and SASEGT. V was shortened by 4 bases and J by 3 bases, with 16 bases between the two germline ends. This CDR3 region has 16 residues.

V and J are TRBV29-1 and TRBJ1-2, with TRBD1 identical over 7 bases. The CDR3 is 16 residues long. Germline V gene sequence: CDR1 SQVTM, CDR2 ANQGSEA. The ends lost 6 bases at V and 0 bases at J; junction bases unmatched: 13. CDR3 DNA: TGCAGCGTCTCAGGGGGACTCTTCATGACTAACTATGGCTACACCTTC. The encoded protein is CSVSGGLFMTNYGYTF.

The genes are TRBV9 and TRBJ2-6; D unresolved. CDR3 length: 16 residues. Germline values: CDR1 SGDLS, CDR2 YYNGEE. Trimming shortened V by 4 bases and J by 1 base, and 12 bases separated the two germline ends. The CDR3 DNA reads as TGTGCCAGCAGCACTGACAAATTTTCTGGGGCCAACGTCCTGACTTTC. This sequence encodes CASSTDKFSGANVLTF.

This clone has more than one count but fewer than ten. The chain has TRBV6-5 and TRBJ1-3, with a possible D match to TRBD1 (5 bases). Germline V gene data show CDR1 as MNHEY and CDR2 as SVGAGI. The CDR3 covers 15 residues. Trimming removed 8 bases from V and 4 bases from J, with 18 bases in between. The CDR3 sequence is CASYGGGARGNTIYF. The CDR3 bases are TGTGCCAGCTATGGTGGCGGGGCGCGGGGAAACACCATATATTTT.

V is TRBV9 and J is TRBJ1-3; D remains unclear. The CDR3 length is 16 residues. The V end was cut by 0 bases, the J end by 0 bases, with 10 bases between. In germline, CDR1 is SGDLS, CDR2 YYNGEE. The CDR3 protein is CASSVAAAYSGNTIYF. CDR3 sequence (DNA): TGTGCCAGCAGCGTAGCAGCGGCTTACTCTGGAAACACCATATATTTT. Full variable domain (remainder filled in from reference TRBV9 and TRBJ1-3): DSGVTQTPKHLITATGQRVTLRCSPRSGDLSVYWYQQSLDQGLQFLIQYYNGEERAKGNILERFSAQQFPDLHSELNLSSLELGDSALYFCASSVAAAYSGNTIYFGEGSWLTVV.

This chain connects TRBV5-6 to TRBJ1-2, with a tentative D call TRBD1 (6 bases). The CDR3 extends over 14 amino acids. Looked up from germline, CDR1 is SGHDT and CDR2 is YYEEEE. V lost 4 bases and J lost 4, with 14 bases in between. CDR3 in amino acids: CASSTNREGYGYTF. In DNA, the CDR3 is TGTGCCAGCAGCACTAACAGGGAGGGCTATGGCTACACCTTC. The entire variable domain, with the rest obtained from reference TRBV5-6 and TRBJ1-2, is as follows: DAGVTQSPTHLIKTRGQQVTLRCSPKSGHDTVSWYQQALGQGPQFIFQYYEEEERQRGNFPDRFSGHQFPNYSSELNVNALLLGDSALYLCASSTNREGYGYTFGSGTRLTVV.

The chain is built from TRBV29-1 and TRBJ2-1, with a possible D match to TRBD2 (6 bases). Germline V gene sequence: CDR1 SQVTM, CDR2 ANQGSEA. The CDR3 loop spans 13 amino acids. Trimming stripped 1 base from V and 8 bases from J, with 12 bases between. CDR3 residues: CSVEGLVGDEQFF. The CDR3 DNA sequence: TGCAGCGTTGAAGGACTAGTGGGGGATGAGCAGTTCTTC.

The rearrangement joins TRBV6-4 to TRBJ2-7, with TRBD1 as a possible D gene (6 bases). Germline loops: CDR1 MRHNA, CDR2 SNTAGT. The CDR3 runs to 14 residues. V was trimmed by 4 bases and J by 3 bases, leaving 13 bases between them. The CDR3 is CASSVGTPLYEQYF. The CDR3 DNA reads as TGTGCCAGCAGTGTAGGGACACCTCTCTACGAGCAGTACTTC.

This chain connects TRBV7-2 to TRBJ1-5; D is unresolved. CDR1 and CDR2 (germline): SGHTA, FQGNSA. The ends were cut back, 6 bases at V and 0 bases at J, with 9 bases in the middle. The CDR3 extends over 14 amino acids. In nucleotides, the CDR3 is TGTGCCAGCAGTGGGCAGTATAGCAATCAGCCCCAGCATTTT. This sequence encodes CASSGQYSNQPQHF.

This chain connects TRBV5-6 to TRBJ1-1; D ambiguous. Germline CDR1 reads SGHDT; CDR2 reads YYEEEE. This CDR3 comprises 14 residues. V lost 0 bases to trimming and J lost 0 bases, with 6 bases between them. CDR3 sequence reads: CASSLDRLNTEAFF. The DNA of the CDR3 is TGTGCCAGCAGCTTGGACAGACTGAACACTGAAGCTTTCTTT.

The rearrangement uses TRBV2 and TRBJ2-7, with 11 positions matching TRBD2. Trimming took 2 bases from V and 1 from J; bases not matched to a gene: 1. Per the germline V gene, CDR1 is SNHLY and CDR2 is FYNNEI. This CDR3 is 15 amino acids long. The CDR3 sequence is CASSELAGGSYEQYF. The CDR3 DNA is TGTGCCAGCAGTGAACTAGCGGGAGGATCCTACGAGCAGTACTTC. Drawing the rest from reference TRBV2 and TRBJ2-7, the complete variable domain is EPEVTQTPSHQVTQMGQEVILRCVPISNHLYFYWYRQILGQKVEFLVSFYNNEISEKSEIFDDQFSVERPDGSNFTLKIRSTKLEDSAMYFCASSELAGGSYEQYFGPGTRLTVT.

This chain uses TRBV28 with TRBJ2-7; 9 bases line up with TRBD1. With 7 bases clipped from V and 4 bases from J, the junction kept 5 bases outside the gene matches. Looked up from germline, CDR1 is MDHEN and CDR2 is SYDVKM. This CDR3 spans 13 amino acids. The CDR3 nucleotides read TGTGCCAGCAACCGGGACAGGGCTTACGAGCAGTACTTC. Protein sequence: CASNRDRAYEQYF.

The gene calls are TRBV9 and TRBJ2-7; 12 bases are shared with TRBD2. Germline V gene lookup returns CDR1 SGDLS and CDR2 YYNGEE. Unmatched junction bases numbered 8, after V lost 0 bases and J lost 7 bases. The CDR3 extends over 16 amino acids. CDR3 DNA: TGTGCCAGCAGCGTAGCCTCGACTAGCGGGAGAGGGGAGCAGTACTTC. This gives the protein CASSVASTSGRGEQYF.

The chain carries TRBV4-2 and TRBJ1-5; TRBD1 matches 7 bases. There are 16 residues in the CDR3. Looked up from germline, CDR1 is LGHNA and CDR2 is YNFKEQ. Trimming removed 1 base from V and 2 bases from J; junction bases left unmatched: 5. The CDR3 region has the DNA TGTGCCAGCAGCCAAGCGGTCCAGGGGGGCAATCAGCCCCAGCATTTT. It is translated as CASSQAVQGGNQPQHF.

The chain joins TRBV19 to TRBJ2-5, with D possibly being TRBD2 (8 bases). V was shortened by 5 bases and J by 2 bases, with 18 bases between the two germline ends. The germline V gene has CDR1 LNHDA and CDR2 SQIVND (reference sequence). This CDR3 has 16 amino acids. The CDR3 region is CASSPRGRTGQETQYF. In DNA form, the CDR3 reads TGTGCCAGTAGTCCCCGCGGGAGGACAGGACAAGAGACCCAGTACTTC.